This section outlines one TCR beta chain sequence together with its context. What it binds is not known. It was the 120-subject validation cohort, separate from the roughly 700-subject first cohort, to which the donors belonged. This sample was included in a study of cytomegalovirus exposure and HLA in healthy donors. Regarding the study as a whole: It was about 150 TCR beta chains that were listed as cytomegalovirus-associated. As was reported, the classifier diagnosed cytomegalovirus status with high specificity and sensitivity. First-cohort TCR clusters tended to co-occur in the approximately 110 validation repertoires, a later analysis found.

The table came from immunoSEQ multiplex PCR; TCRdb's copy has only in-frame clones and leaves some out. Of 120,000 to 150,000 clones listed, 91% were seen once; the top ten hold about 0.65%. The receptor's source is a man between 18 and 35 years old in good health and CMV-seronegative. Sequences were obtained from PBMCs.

CDR3 in DNA: TGTGCCACCGCCGGGACAGCCTTTTATCAGCCCCAGCATTTT. This sequence encodes CATAGTAFYQPQHF. The chain uses TRBV6-1 and TRBJ1-5, with 7 bases lining up with TRBD1. From germline, CDR1 is MNHNS and CDR2 SASEGT. The CDR3 covers 14 residues. The V segment lost 10 bases and the J segment 5 bases; nucleotides outside the gene matches: 11.